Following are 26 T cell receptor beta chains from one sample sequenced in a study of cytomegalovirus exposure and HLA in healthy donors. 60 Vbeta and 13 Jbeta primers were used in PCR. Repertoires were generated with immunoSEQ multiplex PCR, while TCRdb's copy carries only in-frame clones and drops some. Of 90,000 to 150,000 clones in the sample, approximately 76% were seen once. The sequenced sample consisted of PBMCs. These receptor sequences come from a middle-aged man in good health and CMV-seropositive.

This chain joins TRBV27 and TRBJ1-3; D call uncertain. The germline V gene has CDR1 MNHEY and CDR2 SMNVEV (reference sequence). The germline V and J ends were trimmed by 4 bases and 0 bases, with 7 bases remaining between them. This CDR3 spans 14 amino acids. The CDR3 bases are TGTGCCAGCAGTTCACAGCTCTCTGGAAACACCATATATTTT. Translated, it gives CASSSQLSGNTIYF.

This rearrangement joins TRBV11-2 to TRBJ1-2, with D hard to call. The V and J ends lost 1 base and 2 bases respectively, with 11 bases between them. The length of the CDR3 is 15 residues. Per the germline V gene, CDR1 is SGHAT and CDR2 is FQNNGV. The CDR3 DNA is TGTGCCAGCAGCTTAGTTTACGCGGCGAACTATGGCTACACCTTC. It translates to CASSLVYAANYGYTF.

In nucleotides, the CDR3 is TGTGCCAGCAGCCAAGAAGGAAGCGGGAGGGCCTCCTACGAGCAGTACTTC. It yields the protein CASSQEGSGRASYEQYF. V and J are TRBV14 and TRBJ2-7, with 10 bases that match TRBD2. With V trimmed by 0 bases and J by 0 bases, 5 bases remained unmatched. Germline-derived CDR1 and CDR2 are SGHDN and FVKESK. The CDR3 contains 17 residues.

Here the CDR3 reads CASSVDQGTEAFF. The CDR3 coding sequence is TGTGCCAGCAGCGTAGATCAGGGGACTGAAGCTTTCTTT. The rearrangement uses TRBV9 and TRBJ1-1; D may be TRBD1 (6 bases). Looked up from germline, CDR1 is SGDLS and CDR2 is YYNGEE. The CDR3 runs to 13 residues. Trimming left V 0 bases short and J 5 bases short, with 8 bases between.

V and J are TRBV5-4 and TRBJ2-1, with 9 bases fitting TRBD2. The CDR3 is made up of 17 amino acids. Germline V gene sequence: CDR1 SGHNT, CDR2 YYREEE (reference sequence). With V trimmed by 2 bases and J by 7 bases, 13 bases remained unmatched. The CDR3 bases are TGTGCCAGCAGCTTAAGTAAACTAGCGGGTATGGGGAATGAGCAGTTCTTC. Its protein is CASSLSKLAGMGNEQFF.

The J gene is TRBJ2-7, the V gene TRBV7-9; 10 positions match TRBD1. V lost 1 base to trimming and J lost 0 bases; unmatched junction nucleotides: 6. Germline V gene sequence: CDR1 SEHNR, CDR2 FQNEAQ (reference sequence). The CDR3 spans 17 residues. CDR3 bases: TGTGCCAGCAGCTTAGGGGACAGGGGATCGGGCTCCTACGAGCAGTACTTC. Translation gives CASSLGDRGSGSYEQYF.

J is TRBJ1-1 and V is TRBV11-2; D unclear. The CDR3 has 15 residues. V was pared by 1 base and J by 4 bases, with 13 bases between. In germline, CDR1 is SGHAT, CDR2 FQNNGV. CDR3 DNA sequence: TGTGCCAGCAGCTTAGGTACTGGAGGGAGCACTGAAGCTTTCTTT. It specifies CASSLGTGGSTEAFF.

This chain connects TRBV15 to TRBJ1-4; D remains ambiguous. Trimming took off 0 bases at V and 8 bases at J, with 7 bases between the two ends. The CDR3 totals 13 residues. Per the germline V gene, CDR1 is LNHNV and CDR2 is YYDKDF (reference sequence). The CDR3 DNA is TGTGCCACCAGCAGAGATGTTAGAGAAAAACTGTTTTTT. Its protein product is CATSRDVREKLFF.

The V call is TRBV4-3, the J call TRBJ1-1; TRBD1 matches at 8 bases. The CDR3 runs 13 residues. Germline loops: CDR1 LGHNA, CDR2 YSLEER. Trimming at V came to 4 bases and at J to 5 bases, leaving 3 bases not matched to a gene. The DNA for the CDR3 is TGCGCCAGCAGCCCCTACAGGGGGACTGAAGCTTTCTTT. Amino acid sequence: CASSPYRGTEAFF.

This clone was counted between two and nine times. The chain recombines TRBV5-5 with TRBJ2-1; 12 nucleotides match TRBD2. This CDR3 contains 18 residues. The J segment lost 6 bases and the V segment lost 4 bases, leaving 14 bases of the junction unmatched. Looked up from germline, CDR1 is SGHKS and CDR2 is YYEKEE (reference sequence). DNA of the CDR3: TGTGCCAGCAGCCCCCTCGTAACTAGCGGGGGGCCGGGCAATGAGCAGTTCTTC. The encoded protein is CASSPLVTSGGPGNEQFF.

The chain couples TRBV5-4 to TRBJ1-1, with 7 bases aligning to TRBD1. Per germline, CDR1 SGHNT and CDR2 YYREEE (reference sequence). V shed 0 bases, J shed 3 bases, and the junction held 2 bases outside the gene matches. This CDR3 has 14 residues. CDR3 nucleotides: TGTGCCAGCAGCTTGGACAGGGGTTACACTGAAGCTTTCTTT. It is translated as CASSLDRGYTEAFF. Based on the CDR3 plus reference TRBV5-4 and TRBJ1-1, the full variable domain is ETGVTQSPTHLIKTRGQQVTLRCSSQSGHNTVSWYQQALGQGPQFIFQYYREEENGRGNFPPRFSGLQFPNYSSELNVNALELDDSALYLCASSLDRGYTEAFFGQGTRLTVV.

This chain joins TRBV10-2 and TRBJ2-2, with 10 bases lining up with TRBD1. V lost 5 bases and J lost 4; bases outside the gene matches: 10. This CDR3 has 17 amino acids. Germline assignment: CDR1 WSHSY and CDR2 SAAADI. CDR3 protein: CASSPNRQGAGTGELFF. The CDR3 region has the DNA TGCGCCAGCAGTCCTAATCGACAGGGGGCGGGCACCGGGGAGCTGTTTTTT.

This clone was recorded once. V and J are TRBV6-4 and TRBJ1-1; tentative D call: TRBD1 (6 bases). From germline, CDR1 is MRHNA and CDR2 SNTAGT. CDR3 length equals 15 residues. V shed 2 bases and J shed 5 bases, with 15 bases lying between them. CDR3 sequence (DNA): TGTGCCAGCAGTGACCGTGGAGAGGGGGGGACTGAAGCTTTCTTT. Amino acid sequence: CASSDRGEGGTEAFF.

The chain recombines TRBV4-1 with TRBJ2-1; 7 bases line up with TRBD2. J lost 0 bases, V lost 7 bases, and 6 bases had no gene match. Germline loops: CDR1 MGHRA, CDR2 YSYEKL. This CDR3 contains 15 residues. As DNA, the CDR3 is TGCGCCAGCACCCCCGGCGGGAGCTCCTACAATGAGCAGTTCTTC. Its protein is CASTPGGSSYNEQFF.

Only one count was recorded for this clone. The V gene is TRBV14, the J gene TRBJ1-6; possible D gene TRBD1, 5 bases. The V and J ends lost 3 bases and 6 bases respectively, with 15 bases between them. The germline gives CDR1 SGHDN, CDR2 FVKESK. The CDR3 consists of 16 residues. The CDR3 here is CASSHSFRALNSPLHF. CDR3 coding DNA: TGTGCCAGCAGCCACTCGTTCAGGGCCCTTAATTCACCCCTCCACTTT. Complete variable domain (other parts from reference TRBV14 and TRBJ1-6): EAGVTQFPSHSVIEKGQTVTLRCDPISGHDNLYWYRRVMGKEIKFLLHFVKESKQDESGMPNNRFLAERTGGTYSTLKVQPAELEDSGVYFCASSHSFRALNSPLHFGNGTRLTVT.

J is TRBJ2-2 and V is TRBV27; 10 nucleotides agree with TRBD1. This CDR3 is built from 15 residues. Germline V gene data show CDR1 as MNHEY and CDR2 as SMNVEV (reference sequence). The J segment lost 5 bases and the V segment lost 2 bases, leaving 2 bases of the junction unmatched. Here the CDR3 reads CASSLDRGHTGELFF. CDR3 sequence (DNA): TGTGCCAGCAGTTTAGACAGGGGGCATACCGGGGAGCTGTTTTTT.

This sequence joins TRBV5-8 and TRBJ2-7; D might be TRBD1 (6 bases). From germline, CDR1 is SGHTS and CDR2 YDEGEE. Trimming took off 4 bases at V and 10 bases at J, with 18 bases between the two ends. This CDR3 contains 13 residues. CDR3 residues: CASSVETGRVQYF. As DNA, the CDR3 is TGTGCCAGCAGCGTAGAAACAGGGCGCGTACAGTACTTC.

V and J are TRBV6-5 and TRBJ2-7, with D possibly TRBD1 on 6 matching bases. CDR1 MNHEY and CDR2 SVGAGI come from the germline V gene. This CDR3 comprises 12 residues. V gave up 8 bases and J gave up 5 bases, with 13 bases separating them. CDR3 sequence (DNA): TGTGCCAGCCGAGGGGGAGTGCACGAGCAGTACTTC. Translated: CASRGGVHEQYF.

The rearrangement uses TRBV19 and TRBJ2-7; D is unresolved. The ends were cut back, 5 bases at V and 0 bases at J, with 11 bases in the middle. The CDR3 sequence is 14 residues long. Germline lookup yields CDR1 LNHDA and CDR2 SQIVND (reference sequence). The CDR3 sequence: CASSREVSSYEQYF. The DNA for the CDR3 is TGTGCCAGTAGTCGAGAAGTGAGCTCCTACGAGCAGTACTTC.

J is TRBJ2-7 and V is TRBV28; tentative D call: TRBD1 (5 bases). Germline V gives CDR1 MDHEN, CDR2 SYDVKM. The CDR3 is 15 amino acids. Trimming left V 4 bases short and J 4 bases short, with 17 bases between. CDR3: CASSSFRSQGYEQYF. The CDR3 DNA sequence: TGTGCCAGCAGTTCCTTTAGGTCCCAGGGTTACGAGCAGTACTTC.

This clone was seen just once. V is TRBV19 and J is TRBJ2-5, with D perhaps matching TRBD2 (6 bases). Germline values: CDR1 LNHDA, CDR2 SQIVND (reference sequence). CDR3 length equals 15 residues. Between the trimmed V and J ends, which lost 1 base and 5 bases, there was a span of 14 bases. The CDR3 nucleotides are TGTGCCAGTAGTATAGCCGGGACTCAACGGGAGACCCAGTACTTC. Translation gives CASSIAGTQRETQYF.

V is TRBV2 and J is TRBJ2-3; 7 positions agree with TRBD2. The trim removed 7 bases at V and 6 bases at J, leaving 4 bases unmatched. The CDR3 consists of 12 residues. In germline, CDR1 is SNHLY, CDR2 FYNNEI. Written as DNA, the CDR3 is TGTGCCAGCACAGCGGGATGGGATACGCAGTATTTT. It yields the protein CASTAGWDTQYF.

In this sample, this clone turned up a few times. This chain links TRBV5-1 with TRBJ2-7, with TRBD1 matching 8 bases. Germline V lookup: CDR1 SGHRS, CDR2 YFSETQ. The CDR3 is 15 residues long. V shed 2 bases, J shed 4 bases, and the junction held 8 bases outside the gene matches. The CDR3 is CASSLTGGGRYEQYF. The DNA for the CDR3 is TGCGCCAGCAGCTTAACAGGGGGAGGCCGTTACGAGCAGTACTTC.

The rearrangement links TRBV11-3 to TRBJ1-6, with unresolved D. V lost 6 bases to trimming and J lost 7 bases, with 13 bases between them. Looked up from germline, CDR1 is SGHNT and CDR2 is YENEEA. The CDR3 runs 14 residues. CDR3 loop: CASRKTGMNSPLHF. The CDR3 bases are TGTGCCAGCAGAAAGACTGGCATGAATTCACCCCTCCACTTT.

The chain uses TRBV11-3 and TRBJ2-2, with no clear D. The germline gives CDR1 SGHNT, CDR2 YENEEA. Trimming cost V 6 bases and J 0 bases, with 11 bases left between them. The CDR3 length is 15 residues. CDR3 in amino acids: CASSASRSNTGELFF. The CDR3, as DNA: TGTGCCAGCAGTGCGTCGAGGTCGAACACCGGGGAGCTGTTTTTT.

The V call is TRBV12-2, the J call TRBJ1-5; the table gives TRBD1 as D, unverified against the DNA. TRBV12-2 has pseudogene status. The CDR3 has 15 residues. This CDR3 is CASRLGTGGRAPQHF. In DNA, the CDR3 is TGTGCAAGTCGCTTAGGGACAGGGGGTAGGGCGCCCCAGCATTTT.